These 27 T cell receptor beta chains came from one sample sequenced in a study of blood T cell repertoires in COVID-19 (dated by TCRdb to the early 2020s). The method behind the library was the immunoSEQ multiplex PCR assay. TCRdb's version of the immuneACCESS table is confined to in-frame rearrangements and falls short of the full clone set. An unresolved V gene accounts for under half of the shortfall where checked; the remainder is of unknown origin. The sample profile shows some 110,000 clones; approximately 90% of them were found once. The ten largest clones represent around 2% of the sample. The sample taken for sequencing was peripheral blood. The receptor set was obtained from a man aged 50 or older with COVID-19, enrolled during active disease.

The chain recombines TRBV5-1 with TRBJ2-1, with 9 bases aligning to TRBD2. V lost 4 bases to trimming and J lost 4 bases; unmatched junction nucleotides: 6. This CDR3 spans 15 amino acids. The germline V gene encodes CDR1 SGHRS and CDR2 YFSETQ. CDR3 DNA sequence: TGCGCCAGCAGCGCGGAGACTAGCGGATACAATGAGCAGTTCTTC. Amino acids: CASSAETSGYNEQFF.

V is TRBV7-9 and J is TRBJ2-3; 7 nucleotides align to TRBD1. The CDR3 sequence is 16 residues long. The ends lost 7 bases at V and 1 base at J; junction bases unmatched: 11. The germline CDR1 and CDR2 sequences are SEHNR and FQNEAQ (reference sequence). The CDR3 bases are TGTGCCAGCAACGACAGGGTGAGAACCGGCACAGATACGCAGTATTTT. Translating it yields CASNDRVRTGTDTQYF.

This clone was observed a single time. This chain joins TRBV5-8 and TRBJ2-1, with TRBD2 matching 10 bases. The CDR3 is 15 residues long. The trim removed 2 bases at V and 5 bases at J, leaving 4 bases unmatched. Germline V CDR1 and CDR2: SGHTS, YDEGEE. The CDR3, as DNA: TGTGCCAGCAGCTTTGGGACTAGCGACCACAATGAGCAGTTCTTC. Translating gives CASSFGTSDHNEQFF.

The chain employs TRBV18 and TRBJ2-5; 13 bases are a match to TRBD2. The CDR3 has 17 residues. J gave up 2 bases and V 3 bases, and 6 bases lay outside the gene matches. The germline V gene encodes CDR1 KGHSH and CDR2 LQKENI. The CDR3 region has the DNA TGTGCCAGCTCACCTCCAGGACTAGCGGGAGTACAAGAGACCCAGTACTTC. It is translated as CASSPPGLAGVQETQYF.

To note about this clone: Other DNA sequences within the sample encode an identical CDR3. This chain connects TRBV28 to TRBJ2-3, with D maybe TRBD2 (5 bases). Trimming shortened V by 4 bases and J by 1 base, and 6 bases separated the two germline ends. The germline V gene has CDR1 MDHEN and CDR2 SYDVKM. The CDR3 sequence is 13 residues long. CDR3 bases: TGTGCCAGCAGTTCCGGGGGCACAGATACGCAGTATTTT. It codes for CASSSGGTDTQYF.

V gene TRBV29-1 combines with J gene TRBJ1-6; a possible D gene is TRBD1 (6 bases). V was clipped by 5 bases and J by 6 bases, with 23 bases between them. Germline V lookup: CDR1 SQVTM, CDR2 ANQGSEA. CDR3 length: 17 residues. This CDR3 reads CSVPRILNRAPNSPLHF. CDR3 DNA: TGCAGCGTTCCACGAATTCTAAACAGGGCTCCTAATTCACCCCTCCACTTT.

V gene TRBV30 combines with J gene TRBJ2-3, with 9 bases that match TRBD2. The CDR3 totals 15 residues. V was clipped by 2 bases and J by 4 bases; unmatched bases: 7. The germline V gene has CDR1 GTSNPN and CDR2 SVGIG (reference sequence). CDR3 loop: CAWSIFSGSSDTQYF. The CDR3 DNA sequence: TGTGCCTGGAGTATTTTTAGCGGGAGTTCAGATACGCAGTATTTT.

The CDR3 region has the DNA TGTGCCTGGAGAGATCAGGGAATATTCTATGGCTACACCTTC. Translation gives CAWRDQGIFYGYTF. The chain has TRBV30 and TRBJ1-2; D perhaps matches TRBD1 (5 bases). Germline CDR1 and CDR2: GTSNPN and SVGIG (reference sequence). V dropped 3 bases and J dropped 4 bases, with 15 bases sitting between them. This CDR3 has 14 residues.

This clone was seen at least ten times. The rearrangement joins TRBV4-2 to TRBJ2-1; D ambiguous. The CDR3 sequence is 14 residues long. The germline V gene encodes CDR1 LGHNA and CDR2 YNFKEQ. The V end was cut by 0 bases, the J end by 6 bases, with 9 bases between. This chain's CDR3 is CASSQDIVLNEQFF. The CDR3 DNA follows: TGTGCCAGCAGCCAAGATATAGTCCTCAATGAGCAGTTCTTC.

The chain couples TRBV2 to TRBJ2-3; TRBD1 is a possible D gene (5 bases). V was cut by 5 bases and J by 4 bases, with 7 bases left in between. The CDR3 contains 12 residues. CDR1 SNHLY and CDR2 FYNNEI come from the germline V gene. The CDR3, as DNA: TGTGCCAGCAGTCCGACAGCAGATACGCAGTATTTT. It translates to CASSPTADTQYF.

The chain carries TRBV6-5 and TRBJ1-1; 7 positions agree with TRBD1. After removal of 10 bases from V and 4 bases from J, the junction contained 6 bases not matched to a gene. This CDR3 comprises 12 residues. Germline CDR1 reads MNHEY; CDR2 reads SVGAGI. The CDR3 coding sequence is TGTGCCACCAACAGGGGAGGCACTGAAGCTTTCTTT. Amino acid sequence: CATNRGGTEAFF.

This clone was observed a handful of times. The CDR3 DNA reads as TGTGCCAGCAGCCAGATCAGCGGGGAGCAGTTCTTC. Protein: CASSQISGEQFF. This chain connects TRBV6-5 to TRBJ2-1, with D perhaps matching TRBD2 (6 bases). V was shortened by 6 bases and J by 10 bases, with 13 bases between the two germline ends. The CDR3 totals 12 residues. CDR1 MNHEY and CDR2 SVGAGI come from the germline V gene.

This chain links TRBV28 with TRBJ1-1; no firm D call. Trimming shortened V by 3 bases and J by 0 bases, and 20 bases separated the two germline ends. The CDR3 consists of 18 residues. Germline V gives CDR1 MDHEN, CDR2 SYDVKM. The CDR3 protein is CASSFSAGRSNMNTEAFF. The CDR3 DNA reads TGTGCCAGCAGTTTCTCAGCCGGGAGGTCCAATATGAACACTGAAGCTTTCTTT.

The chain uses TRBV15 and TRBJ1-4; D is possibly TRBD1 (5 bases). The CDR3 contains 13 residues. V lost 3 bases and J lost 17, with 19 bases in between. Looked up from germline, CDR1 is LNHNV and CDR2 is YYDKDF (reference sequence). The CDR3 reads CATSSGRPGLVFF. For the CDR3, the DNA is TGTGCCACCAGCAGCGGGAGACCGGGACTAGTTTTTTTT.

This chain joins TRBV5-1 and TRBJ2-1, with TRBD1 as a possible D gene (8 bases). Looked up from germline, CDR1 is SGHRS and CDR2 is YFSETQ. The CDR3 is made up of 13 amino acids. Trimming cost V 6 bases and J 9 bases, with 16 bases left between them. The CDR3 DNA reads as TGCGCCAGCACCTCGACAGGGGAGGGTGAGCAGTTCTTC. It codes for CASTSTGEGEQFF.

The J gene is TRBJ2-3, the V gene TRBV15; 15 bases match TRBD2. This CDR3 comprises 14 residues. The germline V gene has CDR1 LNHNV and CDR2 YYDKDF (reference sequence). V dropped 2 bases and J dropped 11; count of bases not matched to a gene: 2. The CDR3 DNA reads TGTGCCACCAGCAGAAGGGGACTAGCGGGAGGGCAGTATTTT. Translation: CATSRRGLAGGQYF.

This chain connects TRBV27 to TRBJ1-6, with D possibly matching TRBD1 (6 bases). The CDR3 is made up of 18 amino acids. Germline assignment: CDR1 MNHEY and CDR2 SMNVEV (reference sequence). Between the trimmed V and J ends, which lost 8 bases and 0 bases, there was a span of 20 bases. CDR3 amino acids: CASRYGGQDSSYNSPLHF. The CDR3 DNA reads as TGTGCCAGCCGTTACGGGGGGCAGGACAGCTCCTATAATTCACCCCTCCACTTT.

V gene TRBV7-6 combines with J gene TRBJ2-3; 11 nucleotides line up with TRBD2. Germline V lookup: CDR1 SGHVS, CDR2 FNYEAQ. Trimming removed 5 bases from V and 3 bases from J; junction bases left unmatched: 4. This CDR3 comprises 15 residues. Here the CDR3 reads CASSTSGRETDTQYF. DNA for the CDR3: TGTGCCAGCAGCACTAGCGGGAGAGAGACAGATACGCAGTATTTT.

The chain is built from TRBV7-9 and TRBJ2-3; maybe TRBD2 (6 bases). The CDR3 extends over 16 amino acids. Germline V gene data show CDR1 as SEHNR and CDR2 as FQNEAQ (reference sequence). Trimming removed 3 bases at V and 4 bases at J, with 17 bases between. The CDR3 is CASSLTTSGRADTQYF. CDR3 coding DNA: TGTGCCAGCAGCTTGACAACGAGCGGGCGGGCAGATACGCAGTATTTT.

The V and J genes are TRBV6-5 and TRBJ2-1; 8 positions agree with TRBD2. The CDR3 extends over 13 amino acids. The V gene's germline CDR1 is MNHEY and CDR2 SVGAGI. The V segment lost 6 bases and the J segment 12 bases; nucleotides outside the gene matches: 10. The CDR3 DNA sequence: TGTGCCAGCAGCCGTGCCGGGGGGGGTAGGCAGTTCTTC. Protein sequence: CASSRAGGGRQFF.

This chain joins TRBV4-1 and TRBJ1-6; no clear D gene. V gave up 1 base and J gave up 5 bases, with 9 bases separating them. There are 15 residues in the CDR3. Per germline, CDR1 MGHRA and CDR2 YSYEKL. In DNA form, the CDR3 reads TGCGCCAGCAGCCAAGGACTCTGGAATAATTCACCCCTCCACTTT. Translating gives CASSQGLWNNSPLHF.

The V and J genes are TRBV5-6 and TRBJ2-7; no definite D call. This CDR3 has 13 amino acids. CDR1 is SGHDT and CDR2 is YYEEEE in the germline V gene. V was trimmed by 4 bases and J by 2 bases, leaving 10 bases between them. CDR3 nucleotide sequence: TGTGCCAGCAGCAGGAACACAGCCTACGAGCAGTACTTC. It specifies CASSRNTAYEQYF.

The V gene is TRBV5-1, the J gene TRBJ2-3; tentatively, D is TRBD1 (6 bases). The V gene's germline CDR1 is SGHRS and CDR2 YFSETQ. The V gene lost 4 bases and the J gene lost 6 bases, with 15 bases spanning the gap. The CDR3 length is 14 residues. CDR3 nucleotide sequence: TGCGCCAGCAGCCCTGGGACACCCACGGATACGCAGTATTTT. This codes for CASSPGTPTDTQYF. Combining the CDR3 with reference TRBV5-1 and TRBJ2-3 gives the whole variable domain KAGVTQTPRYLIKTRGQQVTLSCSPISGHRSVSWYQQTPGQGLQFLFEYFSETQRNKGNFPGRFSGRQFSNSRSEMNVSTLELGDSALYLCASSPGTPTDTQYFGPGTRLTVL.

J is TRBJ1-3 and V is TRBV7-2, with TRBD1 as a possible D gene (6 bases). The germline CDR1 and CDR2 sequences are SGHTA and FQGNSA. V lost 1 base, J lost 2 bases, and 9 bases lay in between. The CDR3 length is 15 residues. The DNA for the CDR3 is TGTGCCAGCAGCTTAGTAACAGGGCCTGGAAACACCATATATTTT. It is translated as CASSLVTGPGNTIYF.

V and J are TRBV19 and TRBJ1-5; D gene uncertain. Trimming stripped 4 bases from V and 0 bases from J, with 19 bases between. Germline CDR1 and CDR2: LNHDA and SQIVND (reference sequence). The CDR3 consists of 18 residues. CDR3 DNA sequence: TGTGCCAGTAGTAGTACAGCTGGAATGGTGTATAGCAATCAGCCCCAGCATTTT. Translated: CASSSTAGMVYSNQPQHF.

CDR3 nucleotides: TGTGCCAGCAGTCCCACCGGGGGGAACACTGAAGCTTTCTTT. This sequence encodes CASSPTGGNTEAFF. The chain recombines TRBV6-6 with TRBJ1-1; TRBD1 might be the D (5 bases). CDR1 is MNHNY, CDR2 SVGAGI, per germline (reference sequence). The CDR3 is 14 residues long. Trimming stripped 5 bases from V and 1 base from J, with 11 bases between.

The chain has TRBV27 and TRBJ1-1; no clear D gene. Per germline, CDR1 MNHEY and CDR2 SMNVEV (reference sequence). The length of the CDR3 is 13 residues. Trimming pared 8 bases from V and 1 base from J, leaving 11 bases between. CDR3 protein: CASRSTGNTEAFF. CDR3 sequence (DNA): TGTGCCAGCCGTTCGACGGGGAACACTGAAGCTTTCTTT.